What follows describes a single T cell receptor (beta chain). Its cognate antigen has yet to be identified. Per-nucleotide qualities are absent, and no much larger clonotype sits a single base away. The data stem from a study of blood T cell repertoires in COVID-19 (dated by TCRdb to 2018 to 2021). About the study as a whole: Samples from collaborators originated in the United States, Italy and Spain and spanned both the acute and convalescent phases of COVID-19. The dataset comprised deeply sampled blood TCRbeta repertoires from subjects exposed to, actively infected with, or recovered from COVID-19. The samples were drawn from the first 160 participants of the ongoing ImmuneRACE study and from 950 to 1,500 subjects provided by 6 global collaborators. Where available, HLA class I and class II types were obtained from metadata supplied by the sample provider rather than from assay-based typing. Nearly every sample came with metadata listing a de-identified subject ID, COVID-19 status, age in years and sex. The prospective study material was composed of cDNA or gDNA derived from T cells, B-cell-depleted T cells, or PBMCs. The repertoires were released in a freely available public database intended as a resource for research on the immune response to SARS-CoV-2. General study outcomes and caveats: Clinical and demographic metadata were provided uncurated, with the amount varying by source and participant.

The CDR3 contains 14 residues, cysteine and phenylalanine counted. Only the CDR3 portion is preserved as DNA: 42 bases, with reading frame beginning at the first base. CDR1 and CDR2, looked up from the germline V gene, are SGDLS and YYNGEE. From V the trimming removes 0 bases and from J it removes 6 bases, while the gene matches leave 4 bases of the junction unaccounted for. TCRbeta CDR3 regions were amplified from genomic DNA by means of the immunoSEQ Assay, a bias-controlled multiplex PCR. Per the original workflow: Nucleated cell counts per sample were estimated from amplification of reference gene primers within the assay. Sequence reads were collapsed and filtered to measure the absolute abundance of every unique TCRbeta CDR3 rearrangement. Productive Simpson clonality was computed per sample as the square root of Simpson's diversity index over productive rearrangements. In TCRdb, the immuneACCESS table is reduced to in-frame sequences with V and J assigned. These tables do not hold every clone; where another copy was compared, an unresolved V gene accounts for under half, and the others remain unexplained. V, J and clone size were drawn from that table, and D and trimming were deduced from the DNA. The sample table records 250,000 to 300,000 clones; 88% of these occur just once. The ten largest make up 5.5% to 8.5% of the sample.

Samples from volunteer blood donors who had recovered from COVID-19 were contributed by a second Seattle source. The collaborating institutions used their own protocols to collect whole blood in K2EDTA tubes. For TCRbeta analysis, collaborators shipped samples in one of three forms: frozen whole blood, isolated PBMCs, or DNA extracted from either of those sample types. This clonotype was obtained from a woman in her thirties who had recovered from COVID-19. The chain links TRBV9 with TRBJ2-3, and TRBD1 matches 7 of the central bases. The sequencing input was peripheral blood. The DNA reads TGTGCCAGCAGCGTAGGAGGGGGCGGCGATACGCAGTATTTT. This codes for CASSVGGGGDTQYF.